A selection of T cell receptor beta chains follows, all from one sample in a study of cytomegalovirus exposure and HLA in healthy donors. The assay was immunoSEQ multiplex PCR, and TCRdb's table has in-frame clones only and misses some. Its table lists 80,000 or so clones. Sequenced sample: PBMCs. The receptors shown here come from a woman aged 25 to 39 in good health and CMV-seronegative. The CDR3 runs from the conserved cysteine through the conserved F or W. The D gene is left open where the match is weak.

len	j_gene	v_gene	d_gene	CDR3nt	CDR3aa
13	TRBJ2-7	TRBV29-1	-	TGCAGCGTTACCTCCGGGTCTTCCGGCGAGCAGTACTTC	CSVTSGSSGEQYF
17	TRBJ2-1	TRBV28	-	TGTGCCAGCAGTCCGTCTATCGGAGGGAGCTCCTACAATGAGCAGTTCTTC	CASSPSIGGSSYNEQFF
15	TRBJ2-1	TRBV6-5	TRBD2	TGTGCCAGCAGGGCTAGCGGGGCTTCCTACAATGAGCAGTTCTTC	CASRASGASYNEQFF
14	TRBJ2-1	TRBV10-3	TRBD2	TGTGCCATCAGTGAGCGGGGAGGGGAAAATGAGCAGTTCTTC	CAISERGGENEQFF
15	TRBJ2-1	TRBV19	TRBD2	TGTGCCAGTAGTATACCTAGCGGGGCCGCGAGTGAGCAGTTCTTC	CASSIPSGAASEQFF
14	TRBJ2-3	TRBV6-5	TRBD2	TGTGCCAGCAGATTAAGCGGGAGCGCAGATACGCAGTATTTT	CASRLSGSADTQYF
15	TRBJ2-7	TRBV10-3	TRBD2	TGTGCCATCAGTGATTCTACTAGCGGAACCTACGAGCAGTACTTC	CAISDSTSGTYEQYF
19	TRBJ2-2	TRBV30	TRBD1	TGTGCCTGGCAACCGGGACAGGGGGAGATCGGAGGATTGACCGGGGAGCTGTTTTTT	CAWQPGQGEIGGLTGELFF
14	TRBJ1-4	TRBV30	TRBD1	TGTGCCTGGAGGGGGGACAGTTTAAATGAAAAACTGTTTTTT	CAWRGDSLNEKLFF
13	TRBJ1-2	TRBV30	TRBD1	TGTGCCTGGAGAGGACAGGGTAACTATGGCTACACCTTC	CAWRGQGNYGYTF
13	TRBJ1-1	TRBV6-1	TRBD1	TGTGCCAGCAGTGAGACAGGGTTTACTGAAGCTTTCTTT	CASSETGFTEAFF
14	TRBJ2-5	TRBV4-2	-	TGTGCCAGCAGCCAAGAGGACTACCAAGAGACCCAGTACTTC	CASSQEDYQETQYF
15	TRBJ1-4	TRBV5-6	TRBD1	TGTGCCAGCAGCTTGACCGGACAGGGGAACGAAAAACTGTTTTTT	CASSLTGQGNEKLFF
18	TRBJ2-1	TRBV18	TRBD1	TGTGCCAGCTCACTCCTTCACCAGACAGGGGGCCCCCCGGGCGAGCAGTTCTTC	CASSLLHQTGGPPGEQFF